This T cell receptor beta chain was sequenced in a study of graft-versus-host responses after intestinal transplantation. TCRdb's copy holds only in-frame clones and misses some; the assay was immunoSEQ multiplex PCR. This table holds about 97,000 clones, 75% to 95% found once. V lost 6 bases and J 9 bases, leaving 18 bases between the germline ends. In germline, CDR1 is MNHNY, CDR2 SVGAGI (reference sequence). This CDR3 spans 14 amino acids. Study results and caveats: The highest levels of circulating GvH clones went along with early declines in HvG clones after transplant.

For this clone: What it recognizes is unknown.

Sample: PBMCs, taken about 450 days after intestinal transplant. The receptor was isolated from a human patient who received an intestinal transplant, so some T cells may come from the graft donor. The gene calls are TRBV6-6 and TRBJ1-5, with D possibly being TRBD1 (6 bases). CDR3 coding DNA: TGTGCCAGCAGCCAAAACGGAGGGGGAGGGCCCCAGCATTTT. It specifies CASSQNGGGGPQHF.